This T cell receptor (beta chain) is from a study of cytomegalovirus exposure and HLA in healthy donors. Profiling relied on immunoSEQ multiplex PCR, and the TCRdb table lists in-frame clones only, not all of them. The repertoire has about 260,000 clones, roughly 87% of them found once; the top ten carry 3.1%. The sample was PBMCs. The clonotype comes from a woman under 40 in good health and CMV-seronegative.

CDR3 region: CASSLEADYNEQFF. In DNA form, the CDR3 reads TGCGCCAGCAGCTTGGAAGCAGACTACAATGAGCAGTTCTTC. The chain has TRBV5-1 and TRBJ2-1; D is unclear. CDR3 length equals 14 residues. Trimming pared 0 bases from V and 3 bases from J, leaving 7 bases between. CDR1 is SGHRS and CDR2 is YFSETQ in the germline V gene.